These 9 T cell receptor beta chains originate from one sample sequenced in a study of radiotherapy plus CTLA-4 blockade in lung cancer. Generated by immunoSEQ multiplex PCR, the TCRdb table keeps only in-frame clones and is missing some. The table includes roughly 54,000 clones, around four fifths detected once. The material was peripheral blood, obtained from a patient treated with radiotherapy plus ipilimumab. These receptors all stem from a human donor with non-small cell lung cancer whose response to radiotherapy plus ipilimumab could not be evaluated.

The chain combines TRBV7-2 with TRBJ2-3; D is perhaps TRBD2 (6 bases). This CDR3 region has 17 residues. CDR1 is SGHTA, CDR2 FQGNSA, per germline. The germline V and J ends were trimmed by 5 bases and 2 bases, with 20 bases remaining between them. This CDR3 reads CASSRSIGTFFTDTQYF. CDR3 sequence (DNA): TGTGCCAGCAGCCGCAGTATCGGGACTTTCTTCACAGATACGCAGTATTTT.

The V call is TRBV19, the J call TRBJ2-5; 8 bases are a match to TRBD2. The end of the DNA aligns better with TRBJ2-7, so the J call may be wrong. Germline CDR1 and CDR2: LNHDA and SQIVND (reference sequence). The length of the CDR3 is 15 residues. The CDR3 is CASSINSGGSYEQYF. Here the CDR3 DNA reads TGTGCCAGTAGTATAAACAGCGGGGGCTCCTACGAGCAGTACTTC.

Here the CDR3 reads CASSPRLAGTYEQYF. The CDR3 DNA reads TGTGCCAGCAGCCCAAGACTAGCGGGAACCTACGAGCAGTACTTC. This rearrangement joins TRBV4-2 to TRBJ2-7, with TRBD2 matching over 11 bases. Losses at the gene ends were 4 bases for V and 2 bases for J; bases not matched to a gene: 4. CDR3 length equals 15 residues. Germline V gene lookup returns CDR1 LGHNA and CDR2 YNFKEQ.

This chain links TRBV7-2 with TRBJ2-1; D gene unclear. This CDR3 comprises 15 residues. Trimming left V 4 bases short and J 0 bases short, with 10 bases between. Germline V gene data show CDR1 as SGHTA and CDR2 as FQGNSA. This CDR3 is CASSSVPSSYNEQFF. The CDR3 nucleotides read TGTGCCAGCAGCTCCGTTCCCAGCTCCTACAATGAGCAGTTCTTC.

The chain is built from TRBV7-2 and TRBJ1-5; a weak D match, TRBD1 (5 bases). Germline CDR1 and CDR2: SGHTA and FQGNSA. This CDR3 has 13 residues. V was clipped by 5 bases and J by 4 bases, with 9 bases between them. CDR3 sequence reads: CASSPGVNQPQHF. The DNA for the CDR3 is TGTGCCAGCAGCCCGGGGGTTAATCAGCCCCAGCATTTT.

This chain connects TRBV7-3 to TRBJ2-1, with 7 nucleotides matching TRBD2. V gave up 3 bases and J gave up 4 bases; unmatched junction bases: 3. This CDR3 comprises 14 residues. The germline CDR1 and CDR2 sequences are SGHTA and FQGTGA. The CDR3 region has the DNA TGTGCCAGCAGCTTTGGCGGGGGTTACAATGAGCAGTTCTTC. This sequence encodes CASSFGGGYNEQFF.

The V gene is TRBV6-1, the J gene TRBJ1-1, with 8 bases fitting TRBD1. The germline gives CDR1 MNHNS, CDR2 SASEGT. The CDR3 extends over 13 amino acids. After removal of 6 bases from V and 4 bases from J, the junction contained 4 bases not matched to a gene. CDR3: CASRDRDGTEAFF. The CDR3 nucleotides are TGTGCCAGCAGGGACAGGGACGGCACTGAAGCTTTCTTT.

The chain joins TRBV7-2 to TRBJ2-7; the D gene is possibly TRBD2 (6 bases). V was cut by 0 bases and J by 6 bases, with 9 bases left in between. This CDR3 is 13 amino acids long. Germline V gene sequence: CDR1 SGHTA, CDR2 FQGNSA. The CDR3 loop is CASSLAGGGEQYF. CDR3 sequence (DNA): TGTGCCAGCAGCTTAGCGGGAGGTGGCGAGCAGTACTTC.

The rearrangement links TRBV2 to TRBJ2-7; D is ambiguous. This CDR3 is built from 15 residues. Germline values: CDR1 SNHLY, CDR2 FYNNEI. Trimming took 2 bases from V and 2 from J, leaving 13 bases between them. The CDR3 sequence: CASSENWSGTYEQYF. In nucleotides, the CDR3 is TGTGCCAGCAGTGAAAATTGGTCGGGTACCTACGAGCAGTACTTC. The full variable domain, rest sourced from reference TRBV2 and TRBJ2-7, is EPEVTQTPSHQVTQMGQEVILRCVPISNHLYFYWYRQILGQKVEFLVSFYNNEISEKSEIFDDQFSVERPDGSNFTLKIRSTKLEDSAMYFCASSENWSGTYEQYFGPGTRLTVT.